A single sample gave rise to the 29 T cell receptor beta chains below, sequenced in a study of T cells in Graves' hyperthyroidism and ophthalmopathy. The CDR3 regions of TCR beta were amplified from RNA transcripts. In the first-round RT-PCR of the TCR CDR3, the HTBI primer set was used. TCRdb itself ran the multiplex PCR reads through MiXCR, one entry per CDR3 protein. This repertoire shows under 450,000 distinct CDR3 sequences, roughly 14% found once; its top ten account for 11% to 15%. The sequenced sample was blood. These receptor sequences come from a woman under 30 with Graves' hyperthyroidism.

V gene TRBV5-6 combines with J gene TRBJ2-7; TRBD1 or TRBD2 may be the D gene (6 bases each). V lost 1 base and J 6 bases, leaving 11 bases between the germline ends. The germline CDR1 and CDR2 sequences are SGHDT and YYEEEE. The CDR3 sequence is 13 residues long. CDR3 sequence reads: CASSLQGGGEQYF. In DNA, the CDR3 is TGTGCCAGCAGCTTGCAAGGAGGGGGCGAGCAGTACTTC.

This clonotype was found many times. The V and J genes are TRBV6-5 and TRBJ2-1; 7 bases are a match to TRBD1. The CDR3 consists of 11 residues. CDR1 is MNHEY, CDR2 SVGAGI, per germline. The ends lost 2 bases at V and 13 bases at J; junction bases unmatched: 2. The chain's CDR3 is CASSYAGGQFF. The CDR3, as DNA: TGTGCCAGCAGTTACGCAGGGGGTCAGTTCTTC.

The chain joins TRBV6-6 to TRBJ1-4; D may be TRBD1 (5 bases). This CDR3 has 16 residues. The V end lost 0 bases, the J end lost 3 bases, and 11 bases lay between the germline ends. In germline, CDR1 is MNHNY, CDR2 SVGAGI (reference sequence). The CDR3 loop is CASSYSSGYANEKLFF. The CDR3 DNA is TGTGCCAGCAGTTACTCTTCAGGGTACGCTAATGAAAAACTGTTTTTT.

This sequence joins TRBV20-1 and TRBJ2-7, with D tentatively TRBD2 (5 bases). The CDR3 has 18 amino acids. CDR1 is DFQATT, CDR2 SNEGSKA, per germline (reference sequence). The V end was cut by 5 bases, the J end by 3 bases, with 29 bases between. CDR3 region: CSAENWGGGFPRGYEQYF. The CDR3 bases are TGCAGTGCTGAAAATTGGGGTGGCGGTTTCCCTCGGGGCTACGAGCAGTACTTC.

This clonotype was observed at least ten times. The V and J genes are TRBV10-3 and TRBJ2-7, with 10 bases lining up with TRBD2. Trimming removed 7 bases from V and 0 bases from J; junction bases left unmatched: 6. The CDR3 consists of 15 residues. Germline lookup yields CDR1 ENHRY and CDR2 SYGVKD. The CDR3 spells CAITNSGGSSYEQYF. For the CDR3, the DNA is TGTGCCATCACTAATAGCGGGGGGAGCTCCTACGAGCAGTACTTC.

This clonotype has a count of ten or more. V usage is TRBV28 and J usage is TRBJ2-4, with D possibly being TRBD1 (6 bases). CDR1 is MDHEN and CDR2 is SYDVKM in the germline V gene. This CDR3 is built from 15 residues. Deletions cut 4 bases from V and 7 bases from J, with 17 bases between. CDR3 sequence (DNA): TGTGCCAGCAGTTACAGGGACGAGTCTGGGAACATTCAGTACTTC. Protein: CASSYRDESGNIQYF.

In regard to this clonotype: Just one base apart from a much larger clone, this may be a read error. The conserved phenylalanine or tryptophan normally closing the CDR3 is absent here, so this likely arose from a read error. V usage is TRBV29-1 and J usage is TRBJ1-1, with D unclear. V lost 3 bases and J 1 base, leaving 6 bases between the germline ends. The CDR3 totals 12 residues. In germline, CDR1 is SQVTM, CDR2 ANQGSEA. CDR3 region: CSVDPRNTEAFS. CDR3 nucleotide sequence: TGCAGCGTTGACCCCAGGAACACTGAAGCTTTCTCT.

V gene TRBV28 combines with J gene TRBJ1-2; D possibly corresponds to TRBD1 (6 bases). Germline loops: CDR1 MDHEN, CDR2 SYDVKM. With 8 bases removed from V and 8 bases from J, the gap between germline ends came to 18 bases. The CDR3 sequence is 13 residues long. The CDR3 loop reads CASGIPNRAGYTF. DNA of the CDR3: TGTGCCAGCGGAATACCTAACAGGGCCGGCTACACCTTC.

This clonotype has at least ten counts. This chain uses TRBV27 with TRBJ1-5; D unclear. The CDR3 contains 14 residues. V was trimmed by 3 bases and J by 1 base, leaving 7 bases between them. Germline assignment: CDR1 MNHEY and CDR2 SMNVEV (reference sequence). The CDR3 here is CASSLGWSNQPQHF. In nucleotides, the CDR3 is TGTGCCAGCAGTTTGGGTTGGAGCAATCAGCCCCAGCATTTT.

This chain uses TRBV20-1 with TRBJ2-1; no firm D call. This CDR3 region has 17 residues. Germline CDR1 is DFQATT and CDR2 is SNEGSKA (reference sequence). With 0 bases removed from V and 2 bases from J, the gap between germline ends came to 17 bases. CDR3 in DNA: TGCAGTGCTAGAGATATTAGTTTAATAACCACCTACAATGAGCAGTTCTTC. Translating gives CSARDISLITTYNEQFF.

Remarks on this clonotype: Just one base apart from a much larger clone, this may be a read error. The chain uses TRBV20-1 and TRBJ1-4; D remains unclear. Trimming stripped 7 bases from V and 7 bases from J, with 19 bases between. Per germline, CDR1 DFQATT and CDR2 SNEGSKA (reference sequence). This CDR3 spans 14 amino acids. CDR3 loop: CSVSPLEGGEKLFF. DNA for the CDR3: TGCAGTGTTAGCCCGTTGGAGGGAGGTGAAAAACTGTTTTTT.

This clonotype was seen more than once but under ten times. This may come from a read error, since a much larger clone is one base off. The genes are TRBV28 and TRBJ1-5; D is unresolved. The CDR3 is 12 residues long. Germline CDR1 is MDHEN and CDR2 is SYDVKM. The CDR3 bases are TGTGCCAACAGTTTAAGTTATCAGCCCCAGCATTTT. It specifies CANSLSYQPQHF.

This clonotype was found many times. This chain uses TRBV6-1 with TRBJ1-5; 8 bases fit TRBD1. The CDR3 consists of 14 residues. CDR1 and CDR2 (germline): MNHNS, SASEGT. V shed 6 bases, J shed 7 bases, and the junction held 8 bases outside the gene matches. The chain's CDR3 is CASRGTGMNQPQHF. The CDR3 nucleotides are TGTGCCAGCAGAGGGACAGGAATGAACCAGCCCCAGCATTTT.

This chain links TRBV12-3 or TRBV12-4 with TRBJ2-7, with D possibly matching TRBD1 (5 bases). The V end lost 6 bases, the J end lost 1 base, and 22 bases lay between the germline ends. CDR3 length: 17 amino acids. The CDR3 reads CASSKCLVDSSSYEQYF. The CDR3 DNA follows: TGTGCCAGCAGCAAGTGTCTTGTCGACAGCTCTTCCTACGAGCAGTACTTC.

This clonotype was seen ten or more times. The V call is TRBV2, the J call TRBJ1-6; D ambiguous. Germline loops: CDR1 SNHLY, CDR2 FYNNEI. The CDR3 totals 16 residues. V dropped 8 bases and J dropped 6 bases, with 20 bases sitting between them. CDR3 amino acids: CASGRSMLPFNSPLHF. CDR3 nucleotide sequence: TGTGCCAGCGGGCGCTCCATGCTACCCTTTAATTCACCCCTCCACTTT. Supplemented by reference TRBV2 and TRBJ1-6, the full variable domain reads EPEVTQTPSHQVTQMGQEVILRCVPISNHLYFYWYRQILGQKVEFLVSFYNNEISEKSEIFDDQFSVERPDGSNFTLKIRSTKLEDSAMYFCASGRSMLPFNSPLHFGNGTRLTVT.

The chain combines TRBV20-1 with TRBJ2-2; no clear D gene. The CDR3 consists of 12 residues. Trimming pared 8 bases from V and 6 bases from J, leaving 13 bases between. Germline assignment: CDR1 DFQATT and CDR2 SNEGSKA (reference sequence). The CDR3 loop is CSIYRAAGELFF. The CDR3 DNA is TGCAGTATCTATCGCGCGGCCGGGGAGCTGTTTTTT.

This clonotype was found many times. The chain carries TRBV18 and TRBJ1-4; the D gene is possibly TRBD1 (5 bases). The CDR3 sequence is 15 residues long. The germline V gene has CDR1 KGHSH and CDR2 LQKENI. V lost 6 bases and J 4 bases, leaving 15 bases between the germline ends. The CDR3 DNA follows: TGTGCCAGCTCGATTACAGGCGATGGTAATGAAAAACTGTTTTTT. It specifies CASSITGDGNEKLFF.

The V gene is TRBV20-1, the J gene TRBJ2-1, with 10 bases identical to TRBD1. Germline V lookup: CDR1 DFQATT, CDR2 SNEGSKA (reference sequence). CDR3 size: 16 residues. Germline trimming cut 6 bases from V and 3 bases from J; bases unmatched to any gene: 11. The CDR3 spells CSAKSPGQGGYNEQFF. DNA for the CDR3: TGCAGTGCCAAGAGCCCCGGACAGGGGGGCTACAATGAGCAGTTCTTC.

CDR3 amino acids: CASSVGTSGRYEQYF. The CDR3 coding sequence is TGTGCCAGCAGCGTCGGGACTAGCGGGAGGTACGAGCAGTACTTC. The chain combines TRBV9 with TRBJ2-7; TRBD2 agrees at 15 bases. V shed 2 bases, J shed 4 bases, and the junction held 1 base outside the gene matches. The CDR3 totals 15 residues. Germline values: CDR1 SGDLS, CDR2 YYNGEE.

V is TRBV5-6 and J is TRBJ2-7; no definite D call. This CDR3 has 17 amino acids. Germline V lookup: CDR1 SGHDT, CDR2 YYEEEE. Trimming cost V 2 bases and J 2 bases, with 20 bases left between them. CDR3 amino acids: CASSLIVLTPIPYEQYF. As DNA, the CDR3 is TGTGCCAGCAGCTTAATCGTCCTGACCCCGATACCCTACGAGCAGTACTTC.

The sample holds many counts of this clonotype. This chain connects TRBV28 to TRBJ2-7, with 10 bases lining up with TRBD1. V dropped 6 bases and J dropped 3; count of bases not matched to a gene: 8. Germline values: CDR1 MDHEN, CDR2 SYDVKM. This CDR3 spans 15 amino acids. In DNA form, the CDR3 reads TGTGCCAGCAGCGTCGGACAGGGGGTGCTCTACGAGCAGTACTTC. Translated: CASSVGQGVLYEQYF.

This clonotype was detected only a few times. The rearrangement links TRBV12-3 or TRBV12-4 to TRBJ1-2, with D possibly being TRBD1 (6 bases). V lost 6 bases and J 4 bases, leaving 15 bases between the germline ends. The length of the CDR3 is 14 residues. CDR3: CASRRTRGVYGYTF. For the CDR3, the DNA is TGTGCCAGCAGAAGAACCAGGGGCGTCTATGGCTACACCTTC.

In this sample, this clonotype turned up a few times. This chain uses TRBV20-1 with TRBJ1-6, with 7 nucleotides matching TRBD1. CDR1 is DFQATT, CDR2 SNEGSKA, per germline (reference sequence). The junction had 11 bases not matched to a gene; V was cut back by 3 bases and J by 0 bases. The CDR3 runs to 18 residues. In DNA form, the CDR3 reads TGCAGTGCTAGCGGGCGACGTGGGACAGTCTCCTATAATTCACCCCTCCACTTT. Translating it yields CSASGRRGTVSYNSPLHF.

The table lists this clonotype with many counts. The rearrangement uses TRBV18 and TRBJ1-2; 8 bases agree with TRBD1. This CDR3 contains 17 residues. V lost 1 base to trimming and J lost 1 base; unmatched junction nucleotides: 8. In germline, CDR1 is KGHSH, CDR2 LQKENI. For the CDR3, the DNA is TGTGCCAGCTCACCACAACTCTCAGGGGGCGATAACTATGGCTACACCTTC. Encoded protein: CASSPQLSGGDNYGYTF.

This clonotype occurred many times. The rearrangement links TRBV20-1 to TRBJ2-1; D gene uncertain. V was clipped by 6 bases and J by 5 bases, with 11 bases between them. The CDR3 spans 12 residues. The germline gives CDR1 DFQATT, CDR2 SNEGSKA (reference sequence). The CDR3 loop is CSAPVTNNEQFF. In DNA, the CDR3 is TGCAGTGCCCCGGTTACGAACAATGAGCAGTTCTTC.

This clonotype was recorded many times. V is TRBV27 and J is TRBJ2-3, with TRBD2 matching over 12 bases. Germline CDR1 MNHEY, CDR2 SMNVEV (reference sequence). The J segment lost 7 bases and the V segment lost 8 bases, leaving 7 bases of the junction unmatched. The CDR3 has 14 amino acids. The CDR3 nucleotides are TGTGCCAGCCGAGGACTAGCGGGACCCAATACGCAGTATTTT. Encoded protein: CASRGLAGPNTQYF.

In this sample, this clonotype turned up many times. This chain connects TRBV20-1 to TRBJ2-3, with TRBD1 identical over 8 bases. Germline loops: CDR1 DFQATT, CDR2 SNEGSKA (reference sequence). The length of the CDR3 is 15 residues. The V and J ends lost 0 bases and 9 bases, in that order; junction bases with no gene match: 11. The CDR3 DNA reads as TGCAGTGCTAGAGATATGGGACAGGATTATTACACGCAGTATTTT. This encodes CSARDMGQDYYTQYF.

In this sample, this clonotype turned up once. This could be a read error, since a much larger clone is one nucleotide away. The chain couples TRBV6-1 to TRBJ1-1, with D uncertain. The CDR3 contains 13 residues. Trimming stripped 3 bases from V and 10 bases from J, with 15 bases between. Germline loops: CDR1 MNHNS, CDR2 SASEGT. CDR3 loop: CASSDGSRVAAFF. Here the CDR3 DNA reads TGTGCCAGCAGTGACGGGAGTAGGGTCGCAGCTTTCTTT.

The rearrangement joins TRBV24-1 to TRBJ1-2; TRBD1 aligns across 7 bases. The ends lost 7 bases at V and 12 bases at J; junction bases unmatched: 10. The CDR3 has 12 amino acids. Looked up from germline, CDR1 is KGHDR and CDR2 is SFDVKD. This CDR3 reads CATSDRARGHTF. The CDR3 DNA reads TGTGCCACCAGCGACAGGGCTCGGGGCCACACCTTC.